The rows below give T cell receptor beta chains drawn from one sample of a study of EBV T-cell therapy then PD-1 blockade in nasopharyngeal carcinoma. Assay used: immunoSEQ multiplex PCR; TCRdb lists only in-frame clones, some missing. The profile shows tens of thousands of clones, around 80% of them singletons. These receptors lack a known antigen. The material was CD8+ T cells from blood, obtained between days 200 and 300 from a patient whose treatment included autologous EBV-specific T cells and nivolumab. These receptors all stem from a man aged 35-49 years with nasopharyngeal carcinoma. Both conserved end residues are part of each CDR3. D genes are given only for firm matches. Not all rows give a size; the values are once, few, many and, for expanded clones, a class.

j_call d_call clone_size v_call cdr3_aa cdr3_nt
TRBJ2-7 - - TRBV24-1 CATSDATQGTGEQYF TGTGCCACCAGTGATGCCACCCAGGGGACTGGGGAGCAGTACTTC
TRBJ1-6 TRBD1 - TRBV5-5 CASSLQGGNSPLHF TGTGCCAGCAGCTTGCAGGGGGGTAATTCACCCCTCCACTTT
TRBJ2-1 TRBD1 - TRBV27 CASRTGWNEQFF TGTGCCAGCAGGACAGGGTGGAATGAGCAGTTCTTC
TRBJ2-5 - - TRBV4-2 CASSQASPWAETQYF TGTGCCAGCAGCCAAGCTAGTCCTTGGGCTGAGACCCAGTACTTC
TRBJ2-1 TRBD2 - TRBV4-2 CASSQDPSPLAEYNEQFF TGTGCCAGCAGCCAAGACCCCTCCCCCCTAGCGGAGTACAATGAGCAGTTCTTC
TRBJ1-6 TRBD1 - TRBV7-9 CASSTTGGGGNSPLHF TGTGCCAGCAGCACAACAGGGGGCGGGGGTAATTCACCCCTCCACTTT
TRBJ2-3 - - TRBV4-3 CASSQEFGGGTDTQYF TGCGCCAGCAGCCAAGAATTCGGGGGAGGCACAGATACGCAGTATTTT
TRBJ2-7 TRBD1 - TRBV7-2 CASSFKREQGATYEQYF TGTGCCAGCAGCTTCAAGAGGGAGCAGGGGGCTACCTACGAGCAGTACTTC
TRBJ2-7 - once TRBV4-1 CASRRNQWTPGNEQYF TGCGCCAGCAGACGCAACCAGTGGACTCCGGGAAACGAGCAGTACTTC
TRBJ2-1 - - TRBV3-1/TRBV3-2 CASSPPPPSSYNEQFF TGTGCCAGCAGCCCGCCCCCTCCTAGCTCCTACAATGAGCAGTTCTTC
TRBJ2-3 TRBD2 - TRBV9 CASSLAGVSTDTQYF TGTGCCAGCAGTCTAGCGGGTGTTAGCACAGATACGCAGTATTTT
TRBJ2-1 - - TRBV4-3 CASSQDPSLSSYNEQFF TGCGCCAGCAGCCAAGATCCTAGCCTGAGCTCCTACAATGAGCAGTTCTTC
TRBJ2-5 - - TRBV6-5 CASNRQPQETQYF TGTGCCAGCAATAGACAGCCCCAAGAGACCCAGTACTTC
TRBJ1-1 - - TRBV6-2/TRBV6-3 CASSYGIEAFF TGTGCCAGCAGTTACGGGATAGAAGCTTTCTTT
TRBJ1-2 - - TRBV25-1 CASSEKIKDLYGYTF TGTGCCAGCAGTGAAAAGATAAAGGACCTCTATGGCTACACCTTC
TRBJ2-7 TRBD2 - TRBV5-6 CASSAHGTSLYEQYF TGTGCCAGCAGCGCTCACGGGACTAGCTTGTACGAGCAGTACTTC
TRBJ2-7 TRBD1 medium-sized TRBV6-6 CASSTDRGEPYEQYF TGTGCCAGCAGCACCGACAGGGGGGAACCCTACGAGCAGTACTTC
TRBJ1-5 - - TRBV25-1 CASSDIGQPQHF TGTGCCAGCAGTGATATCGGTCAGCCCCAGCATTTT
TRBJ2-7 TRBD1 - TRBV30 CAWSSRQGHHEQYF TGTGCCTGGAGTTCGAGACAGGGTCACCACGAGCAGTACTTC
TRBJ1-4 TRBD1 - TRBV6-6 CASSPDRPDEKLFF TGTGCCAGCAGTCCGGACAGGCCTGATGAAAAACTGTTTTTT
TRBJ1-4 - - TRBV5-6 CASSLEFGPTNEKLFF TGTGCCAGCAGCTTGGAGTTCGGTCCAACTAATGAAAAACTGTTTTTT
TRBJ1-2 - - TRBV3-1/TRBV3-2 CASSQVAMTRGDYGYTF TGTGCCAGCAGCCAAGTTGCCATGACGCGGGGCGACTATGGCTACACCTTC
TRBJ2-4 - once TRBV3-1/TRBV3-2 CASSQGEVRNIQYF TGTGCCAGCAGCCAAGGCGAGGTGAGAAACATTCAGTACTTC
TRBJ1-5 - - TRBV7-9 CASSLVAGKYGQPQHF TGTGCCAGCAGCTTAGTGGCAGGGAAGTATGGTCAGCCCCAGCATTTT
TRBJ2-3 - - TRBV2 CASSEVDSLGTDTQYF TGTGCCAGCAGTGAAGTTGACTCCCTAGGGACAGATACGCAGTATTTT
TRBJ1-5 - - TRBV27 CASSSGGNQPQHF TGTGCCAGCAGTTCGGGGGGCAATCAGCCCCAGCATTTT
TRBJ2-2 - - TRBV19 CASSPPVGELFF TGTGCCAGTTCCCCCCCGGTCGGGGAGCTGTTTTTT
TRBJ2-2 TRBD1 - TRBV6-4 CASSDGTGGTGELFF TGTGCCAGCAGTGACGGGACAGGGGGCACCGGGGAGCTGTTTTTT
TRBJ2-7 - once TRBV7-6 CASSFSKRAPLYEQYF TGTGCCAGCAGCTTTTCTAAGCGGGCCCCGCTCTACGAGCAGTACTTC
TRBJ2-7 TRBD1 - TRBV3-1/TRBV3-2 CASSPAPGKGAISYEQYF TGTGCCAGCAGCCCCGCCCCGGGGAAGGGGGCCATATCCTACGAGCAGTACTTC
TRBJ1-6 TRBD1 - TRBV30 CAWSRDRTTYNSPLHF TGTGCCTGGAGCCGGGACAGGACCACCTATAATTCACCCCTCCACTTT
TRBJ2-7 - - TRBV6-5 CASSYARSYEQYF TGTGCCAGCAGTTATGCCCGTTCCTACGAGCAGTACTTC
TRBJ2-3 TRBD2 - TRBV9 CASSVQTSGTDTQYF TGTGCCAGCAGCGTACAAACTAGCGGCACAGATACGCAGTATTTT
TRBJ2-7 TRBD1 - TRBV15 CATSSDRGNEQYF TGTGCCACCAGCAGTGACAGGGGTAACGAGCAGTACTTC
TRBJ1-4 - - TRBV9 CASSVGEVPEKLFF TGTGCCAGCAGCGTAGGGGAAGTCCCCGAAAAACTGTTTTTT
TRBJ2-3 - - TRBV6-4 CASSDSFAGSTDTQYF TGTGCCAGCAGTGACTCGTTTGCGGGGAGCACAGATACGCAGTATTTT
TRBJ1-3 TRBD1 - TRBV7-8 CASSLDDRGSGNTIYF TGTGCCAGCAGCTTAGATGACAGGGGCTCTGGAAACACCATATATTTT
TRBJ2-7 TRBD1 - TRBV7-8 CASSSPGQGRAYEQYF TGTGCCAGCAGCTCACCCGGACAGGGCAGGGCCTACGAGCAGTACTTC
TRBJ2-7 - - TRBV4-3 CASSQDLGSSYEQYF TGCGCCAGCAGCCAAGATCTCGGGAGCTCCTACGAGCAGTACTTC
TRBJ2-2 - - TRBV4-3 CASSQGFGEGGTGELFF TGCGCCAGCAGCCAAGGGTTCGGGGAGGGGGGAACCGGGGAGCTGTTTTTT
TRBJ2-1 TRBD2 - TRBV4-1 CASSQDPLAGVTYNEQFF TGCGCCAGCAGCCAAGACCCACTAGCGGGGGTGACCTACAATGAGCAGTTCTTC
TRBJ1-2 - - TRBV4-1 CASRDPMRRLGYGYTF TGCGCCAGCAGAGACCCAATGCGGAGGCTCGGCTATGGCTACACCTTC
TRBJ1-4 TRBD1 - TRBV4-3 CASSYPQGRANEKLFF TGCGCCAGCAGCTATCCACAGGGGCGGGCTAATGAAAAACTGTTTTTT
TRBJ1-2 - - TRBV18 CASSPPAGVLDGYTF TGTGCCAGCTCACCTCCGGCAGGGGTATTGGATGGCTACACCTTC
TRBJ1-5 - - TRBV4-3 CASSQVQGSNQPQHF TGCGCCAGCAGCCAAGTCCAGGGCAGCAATCAGCCCCAGCATTTT
TRBJ1-5 - - TRBV15 CATSRDSVRFDQPQHF TGTGCCACCAGCAGAGATTCTGTACGGTTTGATCAGCCCCAGCATTTT
TRBJ2-3 - - TRBV9 CASSPGDSLSTDTQYF TGTGCCAGCAGCCCAGGGGACTCCTTGAGCACAGATACGCAGTATTTT
TRBJ1-6 TRBD1 - TRBV9 CASSVGIGGSSPLHF TGTGCCAGCAGCGTAGGTATAGGGGGCTCGTCACCCCTCCACTTT
TRBJ1-3 - - TRBV27 CASSPSGSSGNTIYF TGTGCCAGCAGTCCTTCAGGTAGCTCTGGAAACACCATATATTTT
TRBJ1-2 - - TRBV6-2/TRBV6-3 CASSYPYGYTF TGTGCCAGCAGTTACCCGTATGGCTACACCTTC
TRBJ2-3 TRBD2 - TRBV3-1/TRBV3-2 CASSQGRGDTDTQYF TGTGCCAGCAGCCAGGGGCGGGGGGACACAGATACGCAGTATTTT
TRBJ2-1 - once TRBV4-3 CASSQGGESNEQFF TGCGCCAGCAGCCAAGGGGGAGAGAGCAATGAGCAGTTCTTC
TRBJ2-3 TRBD2 - TRBV6-4 CASSDSGGGTDTQYF TGTGCCAGCAGTGATTCCGGGGGGGGCACAGATACGCAGTATTTT